This TCR beta chain was observed in a study of CD8 T cell repertoires and HIV-1 epitope variants. Overall study context: Controls were a CMV, EBV and flu peptide pool, Ebola AY9 negative control, and no-peptide well. General study points: Of 9 or 10 antigen-specific beta clonotypes, five to seven appeared to cross-react with escape variants.

For this clone: Its specificity is unknown.

Trimming removed 5 bases from V and 1 base from J; junction bases left unmatched: 9. The germline CDR1 and CDR2 sequences are SGHTA and FQGNSA. CDR3 size: 16 residues. On the immunoSEQ platform, TCR beta CDR3s were sequenced at survey depth. Assay used: immunoSEQ multiplex PCR; TCRdb lists only in-frame clones, some missing. In the table there are 4,500 or so clones, less than 70% of which are singletons. The sequenced sample was cultured CD8+ T cells derived from PBMCs. This TCR came from a male donor with HIV. The J gene is TRBJ2-7, the V gene TRBV7-2, with TRBD1 identical over 9 bases. CDR3 loop: CASSDGQGFGSYEQYF. CDR3 nucleotides: TGTGCCAGCAGCGACGGACAGGGGTTCGGGTCCTACGAGCAGTACTTC.